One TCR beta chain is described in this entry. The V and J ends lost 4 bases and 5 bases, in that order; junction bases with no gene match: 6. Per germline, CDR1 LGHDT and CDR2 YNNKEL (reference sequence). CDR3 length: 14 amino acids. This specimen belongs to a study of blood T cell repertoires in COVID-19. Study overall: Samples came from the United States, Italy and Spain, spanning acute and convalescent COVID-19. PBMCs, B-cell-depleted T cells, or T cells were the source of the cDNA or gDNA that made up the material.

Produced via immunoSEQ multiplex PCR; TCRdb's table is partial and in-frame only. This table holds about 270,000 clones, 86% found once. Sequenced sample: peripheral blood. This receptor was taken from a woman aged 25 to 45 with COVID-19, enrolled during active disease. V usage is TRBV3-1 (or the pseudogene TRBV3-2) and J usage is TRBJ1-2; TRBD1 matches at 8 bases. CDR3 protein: CASSPSGGGYGYTF. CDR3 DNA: TGTGCCAGCAGCCCATCAGGGGGCGGTTATGGCTACACCTTC.